The sequence of this T cell receptor (beta chain) was determined in a study of blood T cell repertoires in COVID-19. Across the whole study: There were acute and convalescent COVID-19 samples, and they came from the United States, Italy and Spain. In each case, the material was cDNA or gDNA derived from T cells, B-cell-depleted T cells, or PBMCs.

Trimming took 6 bases from V and 0 from J; bases not matched to a gene: 8. Germline assignment: CDR1 LNHDA and CDR2 SQIVND (reference sequence). The CDR3 loop spans 16 amino acids. Original processing notes: How many nucleated cells were present was estimated from reference gene primer amplification. Libraries were prepared by immunoSEQ multiplex PCR; TCRdb keeps only in-frame clonotypes and omits some of them. That table gives V, J and clone size, and the DNA gave D and trimming. The sample holds roughly 92,000 clones, nearly 90% seen once. The sequence derives from a woman of 80 years or more with active or convalescent COVID-19. V usage is TRBV19 and J usage is TRBJ1-5, with 7 bases aligning to TRBD1. Source material: peripheral blood. The CDR3 DNA is TGTGCCAGTAGCCTACAGGGGAGGTTTAGCAATCAGCCCCAGCATTTT. Its protein product is CASSLQGRFSNQPQHF.